This is a list of T cell receptor beta chains from one sample in a study of blood T cells in healthy people across ages. In TCRdb, the 5' RACE reads were re-called with MiXCR into one record per CDR3 protein. The table has 910,000 or so distinct CDR3 sequences, just over 50% seen once; the top ten hold about a fifth. Sequencing was performed on blood. The origin of the receptors is a woman in her fifties or sixties in good health. The CDR3 runs from the conserved cysteine through the conserved F or W. Each record gives: D gene, clone size, J gene, V gene, CDR3 protein, CDR3 DNA. The D gene is left open where the match is weak. Size tells how often a clone was seen (once, few, many) or the class of an expanded clone, and some rows leave it out.

.	many	TRBJ2-3	TRBV28	CASSFLSGTDTQYF	TGTGCCAGCAGTTTCCTTAGCGGCACAGATACGCAGTATTTT
TRBD1	once	TRBJ2-5	TRBV28	CASSTDRRDRETQYF	TGTGCCAGCAGTACGGACAGGCGAGATAGAGAGACCCAGTACTTC
.	.	TRBJ2-5	TRBV3-1	CASSPRARDQETQYF	TGTGCCAGCAGCCCTCGGGCCAGGGACCAAGAGACCCAGTACTTC
.	.	TRBJ2-1	TRBV12-3/TRBV12-4	CASSLKGRSYNEQFF	TGTGCCAGCAGTTTAAAGGGCCGCTCCTACAATGAGCAGTTCTTC
TRBD2	.	TRBJ2-3	TRBV20-1	CSAIRGGLAGVRGDTQYF	TGCAGTGCTATCCGAGGTGGACTAGCGGGAGTTAGGGGAGATACGCAGTATTTT
.	few	TRBJ2-7	TRBV9	CASSKSSDSYYEQYF	TGTGCCAGCAGCAAAAGCTCGGACTCTTACTACGAGCAGTACTTC
.	.	TRBJ2-5	TRBV5-1	CASSFLRTPQETQYF	TGCGCCAGCAGCTTTTTACGGACCCCCCAAGAGACCCAGTACTTC
TRBD2	.	TRBJ2-7	TRBV20-1	CSAWTSARSYEQYF	TGCAGTGCGTGGACTAGCGCCCGCTCCTACGAGCAGTACTTC
TRBD2	few	TRBJ2-1	TRBV15	CATSKVAGGLFNEQFF	TGTGCCACCAGCAAAGTAGCGGGAGGGCTTTTTAATGAGCAGTTCTTC
.	few	TRBJ2-3	TRBV6-5	CASRMTRRQFGTDTQYF	TGTGCCAGCAGGATGACTCGACGTCAATTCGGCACAGATACGCAGTATTTT
.	few	TRBJ1-5	TRBV29-1	CSVESGQGMPQHF	TGCAGCGTTGAATCCGGGCAGGGGATGCCCCAGCATTTT
.	once	TRBJ2-5	TRBV20-1	CSARPSGQETQYF	TGCAGTGCTAGACCCAGCGGCCAAGAGACCCAGTACTTC
TRBD2	.	TRBJ2-7	TRBV18	CASSPLSGRSYEQYF	TGTGCCAGCTCACCACTTAGCGGGCGTTCCTACGAGCAGTACTTC
.	.	TRBJ1-2	TRBV28	CASSTSHGYTF	TGTGCCAGCAGCACCTCACATGGCTACACCTTC
.	many	TRBJ2-7	TRBV10-3	CAISLVMTGMGREQYF	TGTGCCATCAGTCTCGTAATGACCGGGATGGGTCGTGAGCAGTACTTC
TRBD2	.	TRBJ2-7	TRBV20-1	CSASLAAFSSYEQYF	TGCAGTGCCTCACTAGCGGCCTTTAGCTCCTACGAGCAGTACTTC
.	.	TRBJ1-2	TRBV5-1	CASSLDGQDRYTF	TGCGCCAGCAGCTTGGACGGGCAAGATCGCTACACCTTC
.	.	TRBJ1-5	TRBV7-9	CASSCWGGDSNQPQHF	TGTGCCAGCAGCTGCTGGGGAGGGGATAGCAATCAGCCCCAGCATTTT
.	.	TRBJ2-6	TRBV28	CAGGASGAQSSGANVLTF	TGTGCCGGGGGGGCCTCAGGGGCGCAGAGCTCTGGGGCCAACGTCCTGACTTTC
.	.	TRBJ2-7	TRBV6-2/TRBV6-3	CASSYSDGPYEQYF	TGTGCCAGCAGTTACTCGGACGGACCCTACGAGCAGTACTTC
TRBD1	.	TRBJ1-1	TRBV6-2/TRBV6-3	CASSYGTGGRDTEAFF	TGTGCCAGCAGTTACGGGACAGGGGGCAGGGACACTGAAGCTTTCTTT
.	.	TRBJ2-7	TRBV12-3/TRBV12-4	CASSPLSVSFEQYF	TGTGCCAGCAGTCCCCTATCAGTATCCTTCGAGCAGTACTTC